The 30 T cell receptor beta chains given below trace back to one sample, sequenced in a study of T cells after yellow fever vaccination. Using its own MiXCR run on the 5' RACE reads, TCRdb lists one record per CDR3 protein. The sample carries some 150,000 distinct CDR3 sequences, about 11% recorded once. This sample comprised CD8+ T cells sorted from PBMCs, obtained 15 days after the yellow fever booster vaccination. The receptors originated from a man aged 18-30 years who received the YFV17D yellow fever vaccine.

V usage is TRBV20-1 and J usage is TRBJ2-3; D may be TRBD2 (7 bases). The CDR3 contains 15 residues. CDR1 and CDR2 from the germline V gene are DFQATT and SNEGSKA (reference sequence). The V end was cut by 5 bases, the J end by 2 bases, with 17 bases between. The CDR3 loop is CSAPTPGGPTDTQYF. In DNA, the CDR3 is TGCAGTGCTCCGACGCCCGGGGGGCCCACAGATACGCAGTATTTT.

V is TRBV27 and J is TRBJ2-2; D remains unclear. Looked up from germline, CDR1 is MNHEY and CDR2 is SMNVEV (reference sequence). The germline V and J ends were trimmed by 6 bases and 4 bases, with 12 bases remaining between them. The CDR3 totals 14 residues. DNA for the CDR3: TGTGCCAGCAGCCCAGGACCTTTCACCGGGGAGCTGTTTTTT. Protein product: CASSPGPFTGELFF.

The V and J genes are TRBV27 and TRBJ1-4; 7 nucleotides line up with TRBD1. Germline V gene lookup returns CDR1 MNHEY and CDR2 SMNVEV (reference sequence). CDR3 size: 16 residues. The V and J ends lost 5 bases and 3 bases, in that order; junction bases with no gene match: 9. For the CDR3, the DNA is TGTGCCAGCAGTCCTAACAGGGGACAGTCTAATGAAAAACTGTTTTTT. It specifies CASSPNRGQSNEKLFF. The full variable domain, with the rest looked up from reference TRBV27 and TRBJ1-4, is EAQVTQNPRYLITVTGKKLTVTCSQNMNHEYMSWYRQDPGLGLRQIYYSMNVEVTDKGDVPEGYKVSRKEKRNFPLILESPSPNQTSLYFCASSPNRGQSNEKLFFGSGTQLSVL.

A few counts support this clonotype. The CDR3 DNA sequence: TGTGCCAGCAGCCAACCCGGATGGCGGCCCCAGCATTTT. It codes for CASSQPGWRPQHF. The chain is built from TRBV7-8 and TRBJ1-5; D not resolved. Germline assignment: CDR1 SGHVS and CDR2 FQNEAQ. Trimming shortened V by 5 bases and J by 9 bases, and 14 bases separated the two germline ends. The CDR3 has 13 residues.

This clonotype was counted only a few times. This chain uses TRBV21-1 with TRBJ1-1; the table assigns TRBD1, which was not confirmed against the DNA. TRBV21-1 is designated a pseudogene. CDR3 size: 15 residues. The CDR3 here is CASSPSGQKNTEAFF. CDR3 nucleotides: TGTGCCAGCAGCCCTTCGGGGCAGAAGAACACTGAAGCTTTCTTT.

This clonotype occurred a few times. The chain combines TRBV5-6 with TRBJ2-1; D is unresolved. The V and J ends lost 4 bases and 8 bases respectively, with 10 bases between them. CDR3 length: 12 amino acids. CDR1 and CDR2 (germline): SGHDT, YYEEEE. This CDR3 is CASSIWVDEQFF. CDR3 DNA: TGTGCCAGCAGCATATGGGTCGATGAGCAGTTCTTC.

The sample holds a few counts of this clonotype. The rearrangement joins TRBV11-2 to TRBJ2-2; TRBD1 might be the D (5 bases). The CDR3 consists of 15 residues. Germline V lookup: CDR1 SGHAT, CDR2 FQNNGV. V was pared by 8 bases and J by 5 bases, with 18 bases between. The CDR3 DNA reads TGTGCCAGCGCCTCGGCAGGGCAAAGTACCGGGGAGCTGTTTTTT. This translates into CASASAGQSTGELFF.

The genes are TRBV6-2 or TRBV6-3 and TRBJ2-7; D not resolved. CDR1 is MNHEY, CDR2 SVGEGT, per germline. The V end was cut by 4 bases, the J end by 0 bases, with 7 bases between. The CDR3 extends over 13 amino acids. This CDR3 reads CASSFMGSYEQYF. DNA for the CDR3: TGTGCCAGCAGTTTCATGGGCTCCTACGAGCAGTACTTC.

This clonotype showed up just a few times. The chain is built from TRBV12-3 or TRBV12-4 and TRBJ2-7; 9 nucleotides agree with TRBD1. The length of the CDR3 is 15 residues. V lost 7 bases to trimming and J lost 5 bases; unmatched junction nucleotides: 12. CDR3 sequence (DNA): TGTGCCAGCAATATCGGGACAGGGCCTTGGAACGAGCAGTACTTC. It specifies CASNIGTGPWNEQYF.

The chain employs TRBV29-1 and TRBJ2-1; either TRBD1 or TRBD2 may fit D (5 bases each). This CDR3 contains 15 residues. Germline-derived CDR1 and CDR2 are SQVTM and ANQGSEA. Trimming pared 2 bases from V and 2 bases from J, leaving 13 bases between. The CDR3: CSVEYGDLTYNEQFF. Written as DNA, the CDR3 is TGCAGCGTTGAATACGGGGACCTCACCTACAATGAGCAGTTCTTC.

Only a few counts were recorded for this clonotype. CDR3 DNA: TGTGCCAGCATCCCAGGGGGGGGCTACGAGCAGTACTTC. Protein: CASIPGGGYEQYF. This chain uses TRBV7-9 with TRBJ2-7, with D perhaps being TRBD1 or TRBD2 (7 bases each). Deletions cut 7 bases from V and 3 bases from J, with 13 bases between. Looked up from germline, CDR1 is SEHNR and CDR2 is FQNEAQ (reference sequence). The CDR3 has 13 residues.

This clonotype was seen more than once but under ten times. The genes are TRBV18 and TRBJ2-7, with unresolved D. V lost 0 bases and J 5 bases, leaving 14 bases between the germline ends. From germline, CDR1 is KGHSH and CDR2 LQKENI. CDR3 length equals 15 residues. CDR3 amino acids: CASSPPVRVLNEQYF. The CDR3 DNA reads as TGTGCCAGCTCACCACCAGTTAGGGTTCTCAACGAGCAGTACTTC. Complete variable domain (other parts from reference TRBV18 and TRBJ2-7): NAGVMQNPRHLVRRRGQEARLRCSPMKGHSHVYWYRQLPEEGLKFMVYLQKENIIDESGMPKERFSAEFPKEGPSILRIQQVVRGDSAAYFCASSPPVRVLNEQYFGPGTRLTVT.

This clonotype occurred a few times. This chain joins TRBV7-3 and TRBJ2-7; 10 bases are a match to TRBD2. The CDR3 contains 15 residues. The germline gives CDR1 SGHTA, CDR2 FQGTGA. The junction had 7 bases not matched to a gene; V was cut back by 5 bases and J by 3 bases. The CDR3 region is CASSPTSGEVYEQYF. In nucleotides, the CDR3 is TGTGCCAGCAGCCCCACTAGCGGGGAGGTCTACGAGCAGTACTTC.

In this sample, this clonotype turned up a few times. The chain is built from TRBV5-6 and TRBJ1-2, with D hard to call. Germline V gene lookup returns CDR1 SGHDT and CDR2 YYEEEE. The CDR3 runs 12 residues. Trimming took off 5 bases at V and 1 base at J, with 6 bases between the two ends. For the CDR3, the DNA is TGTGCCAGCAGTCCTGATAACTATGGCTACACCTTC. Amino acid sequence: CASSPDNYGYTF.

This clonotype was detected only a few times. V is TRBV6-2 or TRBV6-3 and J is TRBJ2-3, with D perhaps matching TRBD2 (5 bases). Germline loops: CDR1 MNHEY, CDR2 SVGEGT. This CDR3 comprises 18 residues. V was trimmed by 4 bases and J by 7 bases, leaving 27 bases between them. CDR3 DNA sequence: TGTGCCAGCAGTTCTCCTTGGGCGGGCCTCAGCCGTATGAATACGCAGTATTTT. Its translation: CASSSPWAGLSRMNTQYF.

This clonotype was observed a handful of times. The V gene is TRBV5-1, the J gene TRBJ1-1; 8 nucleotides line up with TRBD1. J gave up 4 bases and V 2 bases, and 1 base lay outside the gene matches. The CDR3 is 13 amino acids. Per germline, CDR1 SGHRS and CDR2 YFSETQ. CDR3 sequence (DNA): TGCGCCAGCAGCTTTACAGGGGGCACTGAAGCTTTCTTT. Translating gives CASSFTGGTEAFF.

A few counts support this clonotype. The junction departs from germline at one end; a sequencing error may be responsible. The chain carries TRBV6-6 and TRBJ2-1; D might be TRBD1 or TRBD2, each matching 5 bases. The germline gives CDR1 MNHNY, CDR2 SVGAGI (reference sequence). This CDR3 contains 12 residues. In DNA form, the CDR3 reads TGTGCCGGCAGCCCCGGGACGGGTGAGCAGTTCTTC. This sequence encodes CAGSPGTGEQFF.

This clonotype has a handful of counts. This sequence joins TRBV12-3 or TRBV12-4 and TRBJ1-5; D is undetermined. The CDR3 extends over 14 amino acids. V lost 2 bases to trimming and J lost 7 bases, with 12 bases between them. The CDR3 bases are TGTGCCAGCAGTTTATTAGGGTCGGGGCAGCCCCAGCATTTT. Protein sequence: CASSLLGSGQPQHF.

This clonotype was counted only a few times. CDR3 protein: CASSQEISTVYEQYF. The CDR3, as DNA: TGTGCCAGCAGCCAAGAGATTTCGACTGTTTACGAGCAGTACTTC. The chain recombines TRBV3-1 with TRBJ2-7, with no clear D. Germline V gene data show CDR1 as LGHDT and CDR2 as YNNKEL (reference sequence). This CDR3 is built from 15 residues. With 0 bases removed from V and 4 bases from J, the gap between germline ends came to 13 bases.

This clonotype turned up a few times. This chain links TRBV29-1 with TRBJ2-1, with TRBD2 matching over 13 bases. Trimming took 4 bases from V and 11 from J; bases not matched to a gene: 5. Germline V gene lookup returns CDR1 SQVTM and CDR2 ANQGSEA. CDR3 size: 13 residues. The CDR3 DNA follows: TGCAGCGTTGCACTAGCGGGGGGGCGGCAGCAGTTCTTC. Its translation is CSVALAGGRQQFF.

This clonotype was picked up a small number of times. The V gene is TRBV12-3 or TRBV12-4, the J gene TRBJ2-6; no clear D gene. This CDR3 comprises 13 residues. Deletions cut 5 bases from V and 2 bases from J, with 4 bases between. CDR3 DNA: TGTGCCAGCAGTCAGGCTGGGGCCAACGTCCTGACTTTC. This codes for CASSQAGANVLTF.

V is TRBV6-2 or TRBV6-3 and J is TRBJ2-5, with D tentatively TRBD2 (5 bases). The V gene lost 5 bases and the J gene lost 5 bases, with 12 bases spanning the gap. Germline-derived CDR1 and CDR2 are MNHEY and SVGEGT. The CDR3 contains 13 residues. CDR3 in amino acids: CASSTDFGETQYF. DNA for the CDR3: TGTGCCAGCAGTACGGACTTCGGGGAGACCCAGTACTTC.

The V gene is TRBV5-1, the J gene TRBJ1-1, with unresolved D. V lost 1 base and J lost 0, with 10 bases in between. Germline V gives CDR1 SGHRS, CDR2 YFSETQ. The CDR3 totals 15 residues. CDR3 in DNA: TGCGCCAGCAGCTTGAACGGATTAATGAACACTGAAGCTTTCTTT. Protein sequence: CASSLNGLMNTEAFF.

This clonotype was observed a handful of times. V is TRBV19 and J is TRBJ2-1, with no clear D. V was shortened by 4 bases and J by 0 bases, with 10 bases between the two germline ends. From germline, CDR1 is LNHDA and CDR2 SQIVND (reference sequence). CDR3 length: 15 amino acids. The CDR3 region is CASSRAVSSYNEQFF. Written as DNA, the CDR3 is TGTGCCAGTAGTAGGGCTGTTAGCTCCTACAATGAGCAGTTCTTC.

This chain joins TRBV6-5 and TRBJ1-2; D call uncertain. This CDR3 is 13 amino acids long. V was cut by 0 bases and J by 3 bases, with 5 bases left in between. From germline, CDR1 is MNHEY and CDR2 SVGAGI. DNA for the CDR3: TGTGCCAGCAGTTACTCCCCCGACTATGGCTACACCTTC. This translates into CASSYSPDYGYTF.

This clonotype was counted at least ten times. This rearrangement joins TRBV28 to TRBJ2-1; D may be TRBD2 (5 bases). Germline loops: CDR1 MDHEN, CDR2 SYDVKM. This CDR3 is built from 11 residues. The V end was cut by 6 bases, the J end by 7 bases, with 7 bases between. The CDR3 bases are TGTGCCAGCAGACGGGGAAATGAGCAGTTCTTC. Amino acid sequence: CASRRGNEQFF.

The chain combines TRBV4-3 with TRBJ1-2, with D tentatively TRBD1 (5 bases). Trimming shortened V by 1 base and J by 0 bases, and 9 bases separated the two germline ends. This CDR3 has 15 residues. The germline gives CDR1 LGHNA, CDR2 YSLEER. CDR3 coding DNA: TGCGCCAGCAGCCAAGGACAGAGTTCTAACTATGGCTACACCTTC. Its protein product is CASSQGQSSNYGYTF.

The rearrangement uses TRBV3-1 and TRBJ2-1; a possible D gene is TRBD1 (5 bases). The CDR3 covers 14 residues. Trimming stripped 0 bases from V and 6 bases from J, with 9 bases between. Germline CDR1 LGHDT, CDR2 YNNKEL (reference sequence). This CDR3 is CASSQETGINEQFF. The CDR3 DNA sequence: TGTGCCAGCAGCCAAGAAACAGGTATCAATGAGCAGTTCTTC.

The table lists this clonotype with many counts. The chain uses TRBV7-2 and TRBJ1-5, with D uncertain. The V and J ends lost 2 bases and 2 bases respectively, with 10 bases between them. The CDR3 is made up of 15 amino acids. In germline, CDR1 is SGHTA, CDR2 FQGNSA. CDR3 sequence: CASSLKGAGNQPQHF. As DNA, the CDR3 is TGTGCCAGCAGCTTAAAGGGAGCAGGCAATCAGCCCCAGCATTTT.

Only a few counts were recorded for this clonotype. The rearrangement links TRBV28 to TRBJ2-4, with D possibly matching TRBD2 (5 bases). Germline-derived CDR1 and CDR2 are MDHEN and SYDVKM. V was cut by 3 bases and J by 8 bases, with 29 bases left in between. The CDR3 has 19 amino acids. The CDR3 DNA sequence: TGTGCCAGCAGTTTGACGATTCCTGACGGGGAAGTGATGGAGGACATTCAGTACTTC. As protein: CASSLTIPDGEVMEDIQYF.